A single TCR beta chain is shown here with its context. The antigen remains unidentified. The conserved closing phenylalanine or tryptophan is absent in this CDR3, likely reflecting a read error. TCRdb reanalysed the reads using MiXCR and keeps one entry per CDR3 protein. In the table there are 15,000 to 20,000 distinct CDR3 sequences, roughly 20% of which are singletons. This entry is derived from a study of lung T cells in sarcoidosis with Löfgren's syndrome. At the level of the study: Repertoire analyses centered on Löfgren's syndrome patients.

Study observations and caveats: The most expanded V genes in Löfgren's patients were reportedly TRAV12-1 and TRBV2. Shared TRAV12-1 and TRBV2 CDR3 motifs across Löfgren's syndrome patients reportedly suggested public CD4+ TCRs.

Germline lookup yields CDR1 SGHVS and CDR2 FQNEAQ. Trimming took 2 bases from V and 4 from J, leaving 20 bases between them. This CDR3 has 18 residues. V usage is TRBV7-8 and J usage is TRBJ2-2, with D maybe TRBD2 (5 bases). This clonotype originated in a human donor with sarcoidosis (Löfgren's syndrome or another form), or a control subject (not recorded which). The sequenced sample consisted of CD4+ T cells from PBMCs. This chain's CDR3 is CASSLFGRVRDFTGELFS. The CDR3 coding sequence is TGTGCCAGCAGCTTATTTGGCCGAGTGAGGGATTTCACCGGGGAGCTGTTTTCT.